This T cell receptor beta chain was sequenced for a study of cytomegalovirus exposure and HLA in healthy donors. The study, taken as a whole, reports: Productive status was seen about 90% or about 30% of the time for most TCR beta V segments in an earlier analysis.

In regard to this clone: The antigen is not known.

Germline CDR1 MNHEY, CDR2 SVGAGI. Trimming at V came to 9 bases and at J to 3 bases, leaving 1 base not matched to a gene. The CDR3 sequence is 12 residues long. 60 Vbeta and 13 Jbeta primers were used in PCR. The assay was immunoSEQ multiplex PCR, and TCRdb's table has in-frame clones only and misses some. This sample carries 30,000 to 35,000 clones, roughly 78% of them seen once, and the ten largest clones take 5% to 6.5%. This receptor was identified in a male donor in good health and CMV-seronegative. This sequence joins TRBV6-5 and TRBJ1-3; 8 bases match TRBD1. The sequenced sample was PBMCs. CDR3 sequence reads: CASGQGGNTIYF. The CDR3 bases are TGTGCCAGTGGACAGGGTGGAAACACCATATATTTT.